This TCR beta chain came from a study of T cells in Graves' hyperthyroidism and ophthalmopathy. Overall study context: Upon initial diagnosis and before any treatment, peripheral blood was collected.

Amplified TCR beta CDR3 regions derived from RNA transcripts. The primer set for the first-round RT-PCR of the TCR CDR3 was HTBI. MiXCR, run by TCRdb on the multiplex PCR reads, gives a single entry per CDR3 protein. The table has a few hundred thousand distinct CDR3 sequences, roughly 13% seen once; the top ten hold roughly 5.5%. Looked up from germline, CDR1 is SEHNR and CDR2 is FQNEAQ (reference sequence). The CDR3 runs to 16 residues. Unmatched junction bases numbered 7, after V lost 3 bases and J lost 7 bases. This receptor was taken from a woman under 40 with Graves' hyperthyroidism that later progressed to Graves' ophthalmopathy. The chain couples TRBV7-9 to TRBJ2-1; TRBD2 agrees at 12 bases. Sequenced sample: blood. The CDR3 DNA reads as TGTGCCAGCAGCTTCCGGACTAGCGGGATAGCTAATGAGCAGTTCTTC. Amino acid sequence: CASSFRTSGIANEQFF.